This T cell receptor beta chain was profiled in a study of beta chain features in type 1 diabetes. The CDR3 is 13 residues long. The V segment lost 3 bases and the J segment 8 bases; nucleotides outside the gene matches: 2. The V gene's germline CDR1 is SGHNT and CDR2 YYREEE (reference sequence). Expressed TCRB transcripts were sequenced after all isolated RNA was converted to cDNA. The protocol was immunoSEQ multiplex PCR, while the TCRdb copy is restricted to in-frame clones and leaves out a portion. The sample lists hundreds of thousands of clones, 10% to 15% seen once, with 0.017% in the top ten.

The J gene is TRBJ2-1, the V gene TRBV5-4; 10 positions match TRBD1. Sequenced sample: naive CD4+ T cells from blood. This receptor was obtained from a man between 18 and 35 years old in good health. This chain's CDR3 is CASSWGTGDEQFF. The CDR3 nucleotides are TGTGCCAGCAGCTGGGGGACAGGGGATGAGCAGTTCTTC.